The T cell receptor beta chain described here comes from a study of identical twins. Overall study findings and caveats: Out-of-frame beta sequences exhibited a weaker degree of excess twin sharing. The more abundant beta clonotypes in cord blood had fewer insertions, and memory repertoires did not show this.

TCRdb re-analysed the 5' RACE reads in MiXCR, keeping a single row per CDR3 protein. The sample has roughly 250,000 distinct CDR3 sequences, around 6.6% seen once. Germline V gives CDR1 SGHVS, CDR2 FQNEAQ. V lost 2 bases and J lost 3, with 23 bases in between. CDR3 length: 19 amino acids. This clonotype was detected only a few times. Its antigen remains unknown. These data also formed part of another study, on yellow fever vaccine responses in identical twins.

The sample comprised memory (CD45RO+) T cells sorted from blood. This chain joins TRBV7-8 and TRBJ2-1; D possibly uses TRBD1 or TRBD2 (7 bases each). The sequence was obtained from a woman in her late teens or twenties in good health. The CDR3 DNA is TGTGCCAGCAGCTTACAGGGGGTTGGCGGGGGATTCCGCTACAATGAGCAGTTCTTC. This gives the protein CASSLQGVGGGFRYNEQFF.